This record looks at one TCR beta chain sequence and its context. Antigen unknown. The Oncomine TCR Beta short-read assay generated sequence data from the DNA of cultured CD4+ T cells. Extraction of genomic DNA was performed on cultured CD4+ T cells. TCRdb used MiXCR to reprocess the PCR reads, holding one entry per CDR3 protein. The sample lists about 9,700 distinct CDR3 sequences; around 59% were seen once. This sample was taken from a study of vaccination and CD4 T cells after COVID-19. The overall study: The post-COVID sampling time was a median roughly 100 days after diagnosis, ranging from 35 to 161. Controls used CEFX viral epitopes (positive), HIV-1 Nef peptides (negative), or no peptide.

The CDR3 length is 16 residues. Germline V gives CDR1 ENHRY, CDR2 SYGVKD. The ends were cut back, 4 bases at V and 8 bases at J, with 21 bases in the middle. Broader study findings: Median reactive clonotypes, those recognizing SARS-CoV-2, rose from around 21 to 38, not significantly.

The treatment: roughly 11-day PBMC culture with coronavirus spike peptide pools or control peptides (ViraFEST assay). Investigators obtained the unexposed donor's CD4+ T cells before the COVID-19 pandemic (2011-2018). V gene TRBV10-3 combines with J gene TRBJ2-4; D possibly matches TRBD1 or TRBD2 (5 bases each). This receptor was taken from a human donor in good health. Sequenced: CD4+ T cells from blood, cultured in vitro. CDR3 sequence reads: CAISVWDHRVLDIQYF. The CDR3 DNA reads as TGTGCCATCAGTGTTTGGGACCACCGTGTTTTGGACATTCAGTACTTC.